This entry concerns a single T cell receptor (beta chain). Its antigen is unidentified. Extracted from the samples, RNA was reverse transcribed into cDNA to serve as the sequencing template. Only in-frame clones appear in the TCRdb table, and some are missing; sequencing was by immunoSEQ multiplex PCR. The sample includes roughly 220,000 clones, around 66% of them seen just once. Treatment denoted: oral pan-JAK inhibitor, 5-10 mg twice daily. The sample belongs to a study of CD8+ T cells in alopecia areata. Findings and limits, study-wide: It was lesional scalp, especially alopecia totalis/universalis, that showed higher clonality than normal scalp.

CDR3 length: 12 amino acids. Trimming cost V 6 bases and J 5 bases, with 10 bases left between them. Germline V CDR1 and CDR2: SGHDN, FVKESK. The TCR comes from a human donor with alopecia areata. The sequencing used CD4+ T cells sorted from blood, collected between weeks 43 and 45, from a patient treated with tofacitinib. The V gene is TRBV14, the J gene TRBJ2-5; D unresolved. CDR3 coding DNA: TGTGCCAGCAGTCGGACGAGGGAGACCCAGTACTTC. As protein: CASSRTRETQYF.